A single sample is the source of the 25 T cell receptor beta chains below, sequenced in a study of molecular identifiers for immune sequencing clone quantification. TCRdb ran MiXCR on the PCR reads and lists one entry per CDR3 protein. This sample yields about 630,000 distinct CDR3 sequences, of which about 25% are seen a single time; about 0.81% belongs to the top ten. Sequenced input: naive CD8+ T cells from blood, with Jurkat cell RNA spiked in. Subset: FACS-sorted CD8+CD4-CCR7+CD45RA+ naive T cells. The receptors stem from a human donor in good health. Some libraries in this study had Jurkat cell RNA spiked in.

This clonotype was counted ten times or more. J is TRBJ2-3 and V is TRBV6-2 or TRBV6-3; TRBD1 agrees at 9 bases. The V and J ends lost 6 bases and 4 bases, in that order; junction bases with no gene match: 11. CDR3 length equals 16 residues. Germline-derived CDR1 and CDR2 are MNHEY and SVGEGT. CDR3 protein: CASRDWRTGEADTQYF. In DNA form, the CDR3 reads TGTGCCAGCAGAGATTGGCGGACAGGGGAAGCAGATACGCAGTATTTT.

In its sample, this clonotype was seen many times. J is TRBJ2-2 and V is TRBV29-1; D is ambiguous. In germline, CDR1 is SQVTM, CDR2 ANQGSEA. The germline V and J ends were trimmed by 5 bases and 6 bases, with 10 bases remaining between them. The CDR3 has 12 residues. In DNA, the CDR3 is TGCAGCGTTCCCGAGGAGTCCGGGGAGCTGTTTTTT. Translation gives CSVPEESGELFF.

This clonotype was seen many times. The chain couples TRBV6-6 to TRBJ1-1; D remains ambiguous. CDR1 is MNHNY and CDR2 is SVGAGI in the germline V gene (reference sequence). This CDR3 contains 12 residues. V dropped 6 bases and J dropped 7 bases, with 12 bases sitting between them. This CDR3 is CASRETGDEAFF. CDR3 sequence (DNA): TGTGCCAGCAGAGAAACCGGGGATGAAGCTTTCTTT.

At least ten counts were recorded for this clonotype. CDR3: CASSEPTTYTKNIQYF. The CDR3 DNA reads TGTGCCAGCAGTGAACCCACAACCTATACCAAAAACATTCAGTACTTC. The chain carries TRBV6-1 and TRBJ2-4; D not resolved. V lost 2 bases to trimming and J lost 2 bases, with 13 bases between them. The CDR3 has 16 amino acids. Per germline, CDR1 MNHNS and CDR2 SASEGT.

This clonotype was counted at least ten times. V usage is TRBV9 and J usage is TRBJ2-3; 7 bases are shared with TRBD1. This CDR3 contains 16 residues. Trimming took 8 bases from V and 3 from J; bases not matched to a gene: 15. CDR1 is SGDLS and CDR2 is YYNGEE in the germline V gene. This CDR3 is CASSLGTRGQTDTQYF. The CDR3 DNA is TGTGCCAGTAGCTTAGGAACGAGGGGGCAAACAGATACGCAGTATTTT.

About this clonotype: A much bigger clone sits one base away, suggesting this may be a read error. This sequence joins TRBV30 and TRBJ1-1; D is uncertain. The V and J ends lost 5 bases and 0 bases respectively, with 16 bases between them. Germline V CDR1 and CDR2: GTSNPN, SVGIG (reference sequence). The length of the CDR3 is 15 residues. The CDR3 region has the DNA TGTGCCTGGGAAGACATGAGTACCATGAACACTGAAGCTTTCTTT. Its translation is CAWEDMSTMNTEAFF.

The chain employs TRBV10-3 and TRBJ2-7, with 9 nucleotides matching TRBD1. The CDR3 extends over 15 amino acids. V was clipped by 0 bases and J by 5 bases; unmatched bases: 5. The germline V gene has CDR1 ENHRY and CDR2 SYGVKD. CDR3 sequence (DNA): TGTGCCATCAGTGAGTCTGGGACAGGGCACCACGAGCAGTACTTC. Its protein product is CAISESGTGHHEQYF.

This clonotype was observed a few times. This rearrangement joins TRBV4-1 to TRBJ2-7; TRBD1 or TRBD2 may be the D gene (5 bases each). CDR1 is MGHRA, CDR2 YSYEKL, per germline. With 3 bases removed from V and 3 bases from J, the gap between germline ends came to 15 bases. The CDR3 covers 15 residues. The chain's CDR3 is CASSQTEGERYEQYF. CDR3 in DNA: TGCGCCAGCAGCCAGACGGAAGGGGAGCGCTACGAGCAGTACTTC.

This clonotype was seen many times. The CDR3 DNA reads TGCAGTGCTCTACTGAGCGGGGGATTAACCTACGAGCAGTACTTC. Its protein product is CSALLSGGLTYEQYF. The rearrangement uses TRBV20-1 and TRBJ2-7, with TRBD2 matching over 8 bases. The CDR3 totals 15 residues. The J segment lost 2 bases and the V segment lost 5 bases, leaving 11 bases of the junction unmatched. The germline V gene encodes CDR1 DFQATT and CDR2 SNEGSKA (reference sequence).

This clonotype was detected many times. As DNA, the CDR3 is TGTGCCAGCAGCCCACGCCAGGGACGGGGTTACGAGCAGTACTTC. This translates into CASSPRQGRGYEQYF. The chain couples TRBV28 to TRBJ2-7; D might be TRBD1 or TRBD2, each matching 5 bases. The V end was cut by 6 bases, the J end by 4 bases, with 19 bases between. CDR1 and CDR2 from the germline V gene are MDHEN and SYDVKM. CDR3 length: 15 amino acids.

In regard to this clonotype: This may come from a read error, since a much larger clone is one base off. The gene calls are TRBV2 and TRBJ2-1; 9 bases are shared with TRBD2. The germline V gene encodes CDR1 SNHLY and CDR2 FYNNEI. Germline trimming cut 1 base from V and 5 bases from J; bases unmatched to any gene: 9. The CDR3 length is 17 residues. In nucleotides, the CDR3 is TGTGCCAGCAGTGAAGGACTAGCGGAAAGTTCTGACAATGAGCAGTTCTTC. Residues: CASSEGLAESSDNEQFF.

This clonotype showed up many times. This chain links TRBV5-1 with TRBJ2-7, with D unclear. Germline values: CDR1 SGHRS, CDR2 YFSETQ. Trimming removed 0 bases from V and 4 bases from J, with 8 bases in between. The CDR3 consists of 13 residues. CDR3 sequence reads: CASSLGAGYEQYF. The CDR3 DNA is TGCGCCAGCAGCTTGGGTGCAGGTTACGAGCAGTACTTC.

The chain employs TRBV27 and TRBJ1-1, with a weak D call TRBD1 (5 bases). V was pared by 6 bases and J by 2 bases, with 22 bases between. The CDR3 covers 17 residues. From germline, CDR1 is MNHEY and CDR2 SMNVEV (reference sequence). Here the CDR3 reads CASRPRGGSNPNTEAFF. In nucleotides, the CDR3 is TGTGCCAGCAGACCCCGGGGGGGGTCCAACCCTAACACTGAAGCTTTCTTT.

This chain connects TRBV4-3 to TRBJ2-7; D remains ambiguous. Germline CDR1 LGHNA, CDR2 YSLEER. V was pared by 2 bases and J by 3 bases, with 14 bases between. The CDR3 sequence is 15 residues long. This chain's CDR3 is CASSQYLSTYYEQYF. The DNA for the CDR3 is TGCGCCAGCAGCCAATACCTGTCGACCTACTACGAGCAGTACTTC.

This clonotype was observed a handful of times. The CDR3 DNA is TGTGCCAGCAGCCTCCAAACTCCAGGAGGCGGCTCACCCCTCCACTTT. Translation gives CASSLQTPGGGSPLHF. The chain has TRBV27 and TRBJ1-6; D is unclear. Germline values: CDR1 MNHEY, CDR2 SMNVEV (reference sequence). Deletions cut 6 bases from V and 10 bases from J, with 22 bases between. This CDR3 is 16 amino acids long.

To note about this clonotype: Germline is not matched at one junction end, which may reflect a read error. V usage is TRBV12-3 or TRBV12-4 and J usage is TRBJ1-1, with D perhaps TRBD1 (6 bases). The CDR3 loop spans 14 amino acids. The CDR3, as DNA: TGTGCCGGCAGCCTGGGACACCTGAACACTGAAGCTTTCTTT. It yields the protein CAGSLGHLNTEAFF.

Worth noting for this clonotype: Germline is not matched at one junction end, which may reflect a read error. V usage is TRBV7-2 and J usage is TRBJ1-1; D might be TRBD1 (5 bases). CDR3 length: 14 amino acids. Per the germline V gene, CDR1 is SGHTA and CDR2 is FQGNSA. The CDR3 loop reads CARSLEGSYPEAFF. For the CDR3, the DNA is TGTGCCCGCAGCTTAGAGGGGAGTTACCCTGAGGCTTTCTTT.

The chain links TRBV19 to TRBJ1-1, with 9 bases aligning to TRBD1. The CDR3 runs to 13 residues. Losses at the gene ends were 3 bases for V and 8 bases for J; bases not matched to a gene: 4. Germline V gene data show CDR1 as LNHDA and CDR2 as SQIVND (reference sequence). CDR3 region: CASSISTGGEAFF. CDR3 DNA: TGTGCCAGTAGTATTTCAACAGGGGGCGAAGCTTTCTTT.

The V call is TRBV2, the J call TRBJ2-7; D gene uncertain. The germline V gene has CDR1 SNHLY and CDR2 FYNNEI. V lost 3 bases and J 0 bases, leaving 12 bases between the germline ends. The CDR3 covers 15 residues. The CDR3, as DNA: TGTGCCAGCAGTGATCTCCCCACCAGCTCCTACGAGCAGTACTTC. Encoded protein: CASSDLPTSSYEQYF.

The chain combines TRBV5-6 with TRBJ1-5; D is unclear. The germline V gene encodes CDR1 SGHDT and CDR2 YYEEEE. V shed 1 base and J shed 0 bases, with 8 bases lying between them. The CDR3 spans 15 residues. CDR3 loop: CASSLSGCSNQPQHF. CDR3 in DNA: TGTGCCAGCAGCTTGTCCGGGTGTAGCAATCAGCCCCAGCATTTT.

In this sample, this clonotype turned up a few times. A much larger clone differs from this one at a single base, so this may be a read error. The J gene is TRBJ2-3, the V gene TRBV5-1, with D possibly matching TRBD1 (5 bases). V was cut by 1 base and J by 0 bases, with 9 bases left in between. The CDR3 spans 15 residues. The germline gives CDR1 SGHRS, CDR2 YFSETQ. CDR3: CASSLRQSSTDTQYF. The DNA for the CDR3 is TGCGCCAGCAGCTTGAGACAGTCTAGCACAGATACGCAGTATTTT.

At least ten counts were recorded for this clonotype. The V gene is TRBV5-1, the J gene TRBJ2-7; 13 bases are a match to TRBD2. The CDR3 runs to 18 residues. Germline CDR1 is SGHRS and CDR2 is YFSETQ. V lost 1 base and J lost 2; bases outside the gene matches: 9. CDR3 region: CASSLRGLAGAAPYEQYF. The CDR3 nucleotides read TGCGCCAGCAGCTTGAGAGGACTAGCGGGAGCAGCCCCCTACGAGCAGTACTTC.

V usage is TRBV19 and J usage is TRBJ1-1; 9 bases align to TRBD1. The CDR3 has 16 amino acids. The V gene end was trimmed by 5 bases and the J gene end by 0 bases; junction bases not matched to a gene: 7. From germline, CDR1 is LNHDA and CDR2 SQIVND (reference sequence). The CDR3 sequence is CASSPGQGLMNTEAFF. DNA for the CDR3: TGTGCCAGTAGTCCCGGACAGGGGCTCATGAACACTGAAGCTTTCTTT.

This clonotype showed up many times. The rearrangement links TRBV4-3 to TRBJ1-3; D perhaps matches TRBD1 (6 bases). Deletions cut 3 bases from V and 0 bases from J, with 12 bases between. This CDR3 contains 16 residues. Per germline, CDR1 LGHNA and CDR2 YSLEER. Written as DNA, the CDR3 is TGCGCCAGCAGCCAGCTAGGACAGAGCTCTGGAAACACCATATATTTT. It encodes CASSQLGQSSGNTIYF.

The chain is built from TRBV27 and TRBJ1-5; 11 positions match TRBD1. This CDR3 comprises 15 residues. CDR1 and CDR2 (germline): MNHEY, SMNVEV (reference sequence). J lost 6 bases, V lost 5 bases, and 6 bases had no gene match. CDR3 coding DNA: TGTGCCAGCAGTCCCGGGACAGGGGGACGTCAGCCCCAGCATTTT. Translation: CASSPGTGGRQPQHF.